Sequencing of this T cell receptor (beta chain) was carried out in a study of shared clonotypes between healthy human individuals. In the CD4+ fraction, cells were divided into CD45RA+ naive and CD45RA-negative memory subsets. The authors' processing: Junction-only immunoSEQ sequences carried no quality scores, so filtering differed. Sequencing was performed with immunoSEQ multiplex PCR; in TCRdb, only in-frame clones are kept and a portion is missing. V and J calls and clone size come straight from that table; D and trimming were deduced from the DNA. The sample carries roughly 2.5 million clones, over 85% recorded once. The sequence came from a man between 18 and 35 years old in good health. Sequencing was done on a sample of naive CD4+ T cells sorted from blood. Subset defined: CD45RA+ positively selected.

The CDR3 DNA is TGCGCCAGCAGCCAAGATTTAACAGGTGAAAAACTGTTTTTT. This encodes CASSQDLTGEKLFF. The rearrangement uses TRBV4-3 and TRBJ1-4; D perhaps matches TRBD1 (5 bases). The V gene lost 0 bases and the J gene lost 7 bases, with 9 bases spanning the gap. Germline V gives CDR1 LGHNA, CDR2 YSLEER. CDR3 length: 14 amino acids.